These 23 T cell receptor beta chains were sequenced from one sample in a study of PD-1 blockade in classical Hodgkin lymphoma. The method was immunoSEQ multiplex PCR; TCRdb's version includes in-frame clones alone and lacks a portion of them. The sample includes 53,000 or so clones, roughly 80% of them seen just once. Every one of the patients relapsed after autologous stem cell transplantation (brentuximab vedotin exposure was variable). This material consisted of peripheral blood mononuclear cells (PBMCs), taken at baseline. Receptors originate from a human donor with classical Hodgkin lymphoma.

The chain is built from TRBV6-6 and TRBJ1-2, with TRBD1 matching 7 bases. Germline V lookup: CDR1 MNHNY, CDR2 SVGAGI (reference sequence). The CDR3 runs 14 residues. V shed 4 bases, J shed 2 bases, and the junction held 4 bases outside the gene matches. Here the CDR3 reads CASSFLQGNYGYTF. The DNA for the CDR3 is TGTGCCAGCAGTTTCTTACAGGGGAACTATGGCTACACCTTC.

The chain carries TRBV23-1 and TRBJ2-3; D uncertain. TRBV23-1 is an ORF; its function is uncertain. The CDR3 spans 16 residues. Trimming stripped 2 bases from V and 2 bases from J, with 14 bases between. The DNA of the CDR3 is TGCGCCAGCAGTCAAGGACCCACCCAGGCCACAGATACGCAGTATTTT. It yields the protein CASSQGPTQATDTQYF.

The gene calls are TRBV19 and TRBJ2-7; maybe TRBD1 (6 bases). The germline gives CDR1 LNHDA, CDR2 SQIVND (reference sequence). The CDR3 runs to 13 residues. V was clipped by 4 bases and J by 4 bases, with 11 bases between them. CDR3 coding DNA: TGTGCCAGTAGTAGTGGGGGCGGATACGAGCAGTACTTC. It translates to CASSSGGGYEQYF. The full variable domain, its missing parts supplied by reference TRBV19 and TRBJ2-7, is DGGITQSPKYLFRKEGQNVTLSCEQNLNHDAMYWYRQDPGQGLRLIYYSQIVNDFQKGDIAEGYSVSREKKESFPLTVTSAQKNPTAFYLCASSSGGGYEQYFGPGTRLTVT.

The V gene is TRBV9, the J gene TRBJ2-2; no clear D. The germline V gene encodes CDR1 SGDLS and CDR2 YYNGEE. The CDR3 sequence is 13 residues long. With 4 bases removed from V and 6 bases from J, the gap between germline ends came to 10 bases. The CDR3: CASSPQLAGELFF. The CDR3 region has the DNA TGTGCCAGCAGCCCCCAGTTGGCCGGGGAGCTGTTTTTT.

The count of this clone is one. The chain recombines TRBV18 with TRBJ2-7; either TRBD1 or TRBD2 may supply D (5 bases each). The CDR3 has 14 residues. Per germline, CDR1 KGHSH and CDR2 LQKENI. V dropped 2 bases and J dropped 4 bases, with 12 bases sitting between them. CDR3 region: CASSPSQGAYEQYV. CDR3 bases: TGTGCCAGCTCACCATCCCAGGGAGCGTACGAGCAGTACGTC.

This chain connects TRBV18 to TRBJ2-5; tentatively, D is TRBD2 (5 bases). The J call may be faulty, since TRBJ2-7 better matches the DNA end. Germline V gene data show CDR1 as KGHSH and CDR2 as LQKENI. CDR3 length: 16 residues. CDR3 amino acids: CASSPPLRGGSYEQYF. The CDR3 nucleotides read TGTGCCAGCTCACCACCGCTCCGGGGTGGATCCTACGAGCAGTACTTC.

The chain is built from TRBV7-9 and TRBJ1-2; unclear D gene. Germline V gene data show CDR1 as SEHNR and CDR2 as FQNEAQ (reference sequence). The V gene lost 3 bases and the J gene lost 8 bases, with 7 bases spanning the gap. The CDR3 contains 11 residues. The CDR3 sequence is CASSFDEGYTF. The CDR3 DNA follows: TGTGCCAGCAGCTTTGATGAGGGCTACACCTTC. The variable domain in full, with the rest retrieved from reference TRBV7-9 and TRBJ1-2, is DTGVSQNPRHKITKRGQNVTFRCDPISEHNRLYWYRQTLGQGPEFLTYFQNEAQLEKSRLLSDRFSAERPKGSFSTLEIQRTEQGDSAMYLCASSFDEGYTFGSGTRLTVV.

The chain combines TRBV7-7 with TRBJ2-5, with 7 bases fitting TRBD2. CDR1 is SSHAT, CDR2 FNYEAQ, per germline (reference sequence). Trimming at V came to 6 bases and at J to 4 bases, leaving 8 bases not matched to a gene. The CDR3 is made up of 14 amino acids. In DNA, the CDR3 is TGTGCCAGCAGTCGGACTAGGCTTGGAGAGACCCAGTACTTC. This codes for CASSRTRLGETQYF.

The rearrangement joins TRBV30 to TRBJ2-7; 8 nucleotides line up with TRBD1. Germline lookup yields CDR1 GTSNPN and CDR2 SVGIG (reference sequence). J gave up 3 bases and V 3 bases, and 7 bases lay outside the gene matches. The CDR3 runs 14 residues. The DNA of the CDR3 is TGTGCCTGGAGCGACCGACAGGGGCTCTACGAGCAGTACTTC. Amino acid sequence: CAWSDRQGLYEQYF.

V is TRBV19 and J is TRBJ1-2; TRBD1 matches at 9 bases. The CDR3 covers 16 residues. Unmatched junction bases numbered 13, after V lost 5 bases and J lost 6 bases. The germline V gene has CDR1 LNHDA and CDR2 SQIVND (reference sequence). The CDR3 DNA follows: TGTGCCAGTAGTTCCCGCGGGGGACAGGGAAGGGATGGCTACACCTTC. This encodes CASSSRGGQGRDGYTF. Full variable domain (remainder filled in from reference TRBV19 and TRBJ1-2): DGGITQSPKYLFRKEGQNVTLSCEQNLNHDAMYWYRQDPGQGLRLIYYSQIVNDFQKGDIAEGYSVSREKKESFPLTVTSAQKNPTAFYLCASSSRGGQGRDGYTFGSGTRLTVV.

The sample holds a few counts of this clone. The chain has TRBV9 and TRBJ2-3; D uncertain. The V end lost 0 bases, the J end lost 2 bases, and 10 bases lay between the germline ends. From germline, CDR1 is SGDLS and CDR2 YYNGEE. This CDR3 contains 15 residues. The CDR3 DNA reads TGTGCCAGCAGCGTAGAGTATAAGATCACAGATACGCAGTATTTT. The encoded protein is CASSVEYKITDTQYF.

The V call is TRBV11-3, the J call TRBJ2-7, with TRBD2 as a possible D gene (7 bases). Germline V gene lookup returns CDR1 SGHNT and CDR2 YENEEA. This CDR3 spans 16 amino acids. V lost 3 bases to trimming and J lost 4 bases, with 19 bases between them. CDR3 residues: CASSFRGAASWYEQYF. In DNA form, the CDR3 reads TGTGCCAGCAGCTTCCGGGGGGCCGCCTCCTGGTACGAGCAGTACTTC.

The chain combines TRBV7-3 with TRBJ2-1; D remains unclear. Trimming left V 2 bases short and J 0 bases short, with 8 bases between. From germline, CDR1 is SGHTA and CDR2 FQGTGA. The CDR3 sequence is 15 residues long. The CDR3 sequence: CASSLGPSSYNEQFF. For the CDR3, the DNA is TGTGCCAGCAGCTTAGGACCGAGCTCCTACAATGAGCAGTTCTTC.

This chain uses TRBV5-6 with TRBJ1-1, with 8 nucleotides matching TRBD1. After removal of 4 bases from V and 0 bases from J, the junction contained 5 bases not matched to a gene. Germline V gene data show CDR1 as SGHDT and CDR2 as YYEEEE. This CDR3 is 15 amino acids long. The CDR3 bases are TGTGCCAGCAGCCACCGACAGGGGCTGAACACTGAAGCTTTCTTT. Translating it yields CASSHRQGLNTEAFF. Full variable domain (rest looked up from reference TRBV5-6 and TRBJ1-1): DAGVTQSPTHLIKTRGQQVTLRCSPKSGHDTVSWYQQALGQGPQFIFQYYEEEERQRGNFPDRFSGHQFPNYSSELNVNALLLGDSALYLCASSHRQGLNTEAFFGQGTRLTVV.

V and J are TRBV18 and TRBJ1-2; 11 bases agree with TRBD1. V dropped 8 bases and J dropped 8; count of bases not matched to a gene: 7. The CDR3 runs to 13 residues. CDR1 and CDR2 (germline): KGHSH, LQKENI. This chain's CDR3 is CASTDRGQVGYTF. The DNA for the CDR3 is TGTGCCAGCACGGACAGGGGGCAAGTGGGCTACACCTTC.

This chain connects TRBV27 to TRBJ2-3; 7 bases are shared with TRBD2. V lost 8 bases to trimming and J lost 2 bases; unmatched junction nucleotides: 4. Germline CDR1 is MNHEY and CDR2 is SMNVEV (reference sequence). This CDR3 spans 13 amino acids. The CDR3 spells CASLAALTDTQYF. The CDR3 DNA follows: TGTGCCAGCCTAGCGGCCCTCACAGATACGCAGTATTTT.

V is TRBV6-4 and J is TRBJ2-1, with 7 nucleotides matching TRBD2. J lost 5 bases, V lost 4 bases, and 5 bases had no gene match. Germline values: CDR1 MRHNA, CDR2 SNTAGT. The CDR3 is 14 amino acids. The CDR3 here is CASSVSGDNNEQFF. DNA of the CDR3: TGTGCCAGCAGTGTAAGCGGGGATAACAATGAGCAGTTCTTC.

The chain has TRBV27 and TRBJ1-5, with a possible D match to TRBD1 (5 bases). The CDR3 spans 17 residues. Trimming left V 1 base short and J 4 bases short, with 17 bases between. In germline, CDR1 is MNHEY, CDR2 SMNVEV (reference sequence). CDR3 nucleotide sequence: TGTGCCAGCAGTTTATTCGGGGGTATTATAGGGAATCAGCCCCAGCATTTT. Encoded protein: CASSLFGGIIGNQPQHF.

The V gene is TRBV30, the J gene TRBJ1-5; D gene unclear. The length of the CDR3 is 14 residues. CDR1 is GTSNPN and CDR2 is SVGIG in the germline V gene (reference sequence). Trimming took off 1 base at V and 0 bases at J, with 7 bases between the two ends. Here the CDR3 reads CAWSGTYSNQPQHF. For the CDR3, the DNA is TGTGCCTGGAGTGGAACCTATAGCAATCAGCCCCAGCATTTT.

This chain joins TRBV11-3 and TRBJ2-1; 9 nucleotides match TRBD2. CDR3 length: 15 residues. In germline, CDR1 is SGHNT, CDR2 YENEEA. The trim removed 5 bases at V and 3 bases at J, leaving 5 bases unmatched. The CDR3 nucleotides are TGTGCCAGCAGCAACTTAGCGGGAGTCTACAATGAGCAGTTCTTC. Translation: CASSNLAGVYNEQFF. Filled out from reference TRBV11-3 and TRBJ2-1, the complete variable domain reads EAGVVQSPRYKIIEKKQPVAFWCNPISGHNTLYWYLQNLGQGPELLIRYENEEAVDDSQLPKDRFSAERLKGVDSTLKIQPAELGDSAVYLCASSNLAGVYNEQFFGPGTRLTVL.

The rearrangement joins TRBV18 to TRBJ1-2; TRBD1 is a possible D gene (5 bases). Trimming stripped 4 bases from V and 8 bases from J, with 23 bases between. The CDR3 has 16 amino acids. Germline assignment: CDR1 KGHSH and CDR2 LQKENI. In DNA, the CDR3 is TGTGCCAGCTCACTCATGGGGCGGCTAAACACCCACGGCTACACCTTC. Translation: CASSLMGRLNTHGYTF.

This clone was counted a few times. This chain uses TRBV5-6 with TRBJ2-7; no clear D gene. The CDR3 covers 15 residues. V was shortened by 1 base and J by 4 bases, with 15 bases between the two germline ends. Germline-derived CDR1 and CDR2 are SGHDT and YYEEEE. DNA of the CDR3: TGTGCCAGCAGCTTGTCCCTAGGCAGTTTATACGAGCAGTACGTC. Translated, it gives CASSLSLGSLYEQYV.

The chain is built from TRBV7-2 and TRBJ2-2; 8 bases line up with TRBD2. CDR3 length equals 15 residues. Looked up from germline, CDR1 is SGHTA and CDR2 is FQGNSA. V trimming: 0 bases; J trimming: 8 bases; junction bases outside the gene matches: 5. In DNA, the CDR3 is TGTGCCAGCAGCTTAGCGGGACTAGGTCCAGGGGAGCTGTTTTTT. Translation: CASSLAGLGPGELFF.